Presented here are 28 T cell receptor beta chains from one specimen sequenced in a study of blood T cells in healthy people across ages. Next came a second PCR, run for roughly 6 to 11 cycles, which used a sample-barcoded 5' primer along with a J-beta primer mix. TCRdb re-called the 5' RACE reads with MiXCR, one entry per CDR3 protein. Here the sample spans roughly 900,000 distinct CDR3 sequences, 45% to 50% being singletons. Material for sequencing was blood. All receptors derive from a man under 40 in good health.

V and J are TRBV7-2 and TRBJ2-7; 10 nucleotides agree with TRBD1. This CDR3 comprises 18 residues. J gave up 7 bases and V 6 bases, and 21 bases lay outside the gene matches. Germline V gene sequence: CDR1 SGHTA, CDR2 FQGNSA. The CDR3 region has the DNA TGTGCCAGCAGTCCCCTCCCCCCGGTTGGGACAGGGGCGAGGGAGCAGTACTTC. It codes for CASSPLPPVGTGAREQYF.

The V gene is TRBV7-9, the J gene TRBJ2-1; D assignment may be TRBD1 or TRBD2 (5 bases each). The CDR3 is 15 residues long. Trimming took 0 bases from V and 6 from J, leaving 12 bases between them. Germline loops: CDR1 SEHNR, CDR2 FQNEAQ (reference sequence). The CDR3 sequence is CASSLAGTDCNEQFF. The CDR3 DNA sequence: TGTGCCAGCAGCTTAGCGGGGACGGATTGCAATGAGCAGTTCTTC.

This clonotype was observed a handful of times. V gene TRBV6-1 combines with J gene TRBJ2-4; D gene unclear. The J call could be wrong; TRBJ2-7 is a better fit for the DNA end. Looked up from germline, CDR1 is MNHNS and CDR2 is SASEGT. The CDR3 is made up of 11 amino acids. CDR3 nucleotide sequence: TGTGCCAGCAGTGGGTCCCTCGAGCAGTACTTC. Translated, it gives CASSGSLEQYF.

This chain connects TRBV29-1 to TRBJ2-4, with D uncertain. The DNA matches TRBJ2-7 better at its end, which makes the J call doubtful. CDR1 is SQVTM and CDR2 is ANQGSEA in the germline V gene. The CDR3 contains 11 residues. The CDR3 reads CSVGPWGEQYF. Written as DNA, the CDR3 is TGCAGCGTTGGCCCCTGGGGCGAGCAGTACTTC.

There are many counts of this clonotype. V gene TRBV4-1 combines with J gene TRBJ2-7; D unclear. CDR1 MGHRA and CDR2 YSYEKL come from the germline V gene. The CDR3 spans 14 residues. V was cut by 0 bases and J by 0 bases, with 6 bases left in between. In DNA, the CDR3 is TGCGCCAGCAGCCAAGATCGGATCTCCTACGAGCAGTACTTC. Its protein product is CASSQDRISYEQYF.

J is TRBJ2-1 and V is TRBV25-1, with D uncertain. Near its end, the DNA agrees better with TRBJ2-7, so the J call may be wrong. The CDR3 covers 14 residues. From germline, CDR1 is MGHDK and CDR2 SYGVNS. The CDR3 loop is CASSDSNSYNEQYF. CDR3 bases: TGTGCCAGCAGTGATAGCAACTCCTACAATGAGCAGTACTTC.

This clonotype has a handful of counts. This rearrangement joins TRBV14 to TRBJ2-1, with 8 bases that match TRBD2. Trimming at V came to 4 bases and at J to 4 bases, leaving 9 bases not matched to a gene. Germline V lookup: CDR1 SGHDN, CDR2 FVKESK. The CDR3 is 16 amino acids. The DNA of the CDR3 is TGTGCCAGCAGCCCCCTTCTCGGGGGGGGATACAATGAGCAGTTCTTC. It specifies CASSPLLGGGYNEQFF.

Turning to this clonotype: Relative to the germline gene, one junction end is altered; a read error may explain this. V usage is TRBV12-3 or TRBV12-4 and J usage is TRBJ1-1; D remains ambiguous. CDR3 length: 13 residues. The CDR3: CASSPRAGTVAFF. The DNA of the CDR3 is TGTGCCAGCAGTCCCCGGGCGGGCACTGTAGCTTTCTTT.

This clonotype occurred once. CDR3: CASSPSTGGEYEQYF. CDR3 bases: TGTGCCAGCAGCCCTTCAACAGGGGGCGAGTACGAGCAGTACTTC. This chain joins TRBV7-2 and TRBJ2-7; 9 bases align to TRBD1. Germline V gives CDR1 SGHTA, CDR2 FQGNSA. The V gene end was trimmed by 5 bases and the J gene end by 4 bases; junction bases not matched to a gene: 9. The CDR3 spans 15 residues.

There are a few counts of this clonotype. The CDR3 loop reads CSARGLGDVANYGYTF. DNA of the CDR3: TGCAGTGCTAGAGGGCTGGGGGATGTAGCTAACTATGGCTACACCTTC. The rearrangement joins TRBV20-1 to TRBJ1-2; D may be TRBD1 (5 bases). This CDR3 has 16 residues. Germline V lookup: CDR1 DFQATT, CDR2 SNEGSKA (reference sequence). Deletions cut 1 base from V and 0 bases from J, with 15 bases between.

The V gene is TRBV11-3, the J gene TRBJ1-2; D is unresolved. Germline V lookup: CDR1 SGHNT, CDR2 YENEEA. Trimming shortened V by 1 base and J by 8 bases, and 8 bases separated the two germline ends. The CDR3 totals 12 residues. The CDR3 coding sequence is TGTGCCAGCAGCTTAGTCTTTGCGGGCTACACCTTC. This gives the protein CASSLVFAGYTF.

This clonotype has just a few counts. This chain connects TRBV21-1 to TRBJ2-3; TRBD1 is the table's D call and was not checked against the DNA. TRBV21-1 is annotated as a pseudogene. The CDR3 has 15 residues. CDR3 residues: CASSIPGGATDTQYF. CDR3 DNA sequence: TGTGCCAGCAGCATCCCCGGGGGCGCGACAGATACGCAGTATTTT.

The chain has TRBV20-1 and TRBJ2-5; 9 bases line up with TRBD1. Gene TRBJ2-7 matches the end of the DNA better, so the J call may be wrong. Germline values: CDR1 DFQATT, CDR2 SNEGSKA (reference sequence). CDR3 length: 11 amino acids. In nucleotides, the CDR3 is TGCAGTGCTGACAGGGGGGACGAGCAGTACTTC. Its protein product is CSADRGDEQYF.

Points on this clonotype: A read error may explain this, as a much larger clone is one base away. The rearrangement links TRBV18 to TRBJ2-5; D is possibly TRBD1 (5 bases). Germline CDR1 reads KGHSH; CDR2 reads LQKENI. V was trimmed by 5 bases and J by 11 bases, leaving 21 bases between them. The CDR3 is 14 amino acids. CDR3 nucleotide sequence: TGTGCCAGCTCATCGACGGCAGGGAACAATGAGCAGTACTTC. It specifies CASSSTAGNNEQYF.

The J gene is TRBJ2-1, the V gene TRBV6-2 or TRBV6-3; the D is unclear. Germline CDR1 and CDR2: MNHEY and SVGEGT. This CDR3 is 13 amino acids long. The ends were cut back, 2 bases at V and 9 bases at J, with 11 bases in the middle. The CDR3 region has the DNA TGTGCCAGCAGTTACAAGGGTCCCGGTGAGCAGTTCTTC. Encoded protein: CASSYKGPGEQFF.

The chain uses TRBV9 and TRBJ1-4; D gene ambiguous. V lost 3 bases and J lost 2, with 14 bases in between. This CDR3 spans 16 amino acids. Germline V gene data show CDR1 as SGDLS and CDR2 as YYNGEE. Written as DNA, the CDR3 is TGTGCCAGCAGCGGCTTTACAGAGGCGACTAATGAAAAACTGTTTTTT. It specifies CASSGFTEATNEKLFF.

This clonotype was found once. V and J are TRBV20-1 and TRBJ2-4; TRBD1 matches at 9 bases. The J call may be faulty, since TRBJ2-7 better matches the DNA end. The CDR3 sequence is 13 residues long. Germline assignment: CDR1 DFQATT and CDR2 SNEGSKA (reference sequence). CDR3 in amino acids: CSAEGQGTYEQYF. Written as DNA, the CDR3 is TGCAGTGCGGAAGGACAGGGGACCTACGAGCAGTACTTC.

This clonotype was picked up many times. The chain combines TRBV5-6 with TRBJ2-7, with unresolved D. Germline-derived CDR1 and CDR2 are SGHDT and YYEEEE. Trimming took 0 bases from V and 7 from J, leaving 17 bases between them. This CDR3 comprises 15 residues. CDR3 DNA: TGTGCCAGCAGCTTGGGCGGCGTCCTGAATCGGGAGCAGTACTTC. Translating gives CASSLGGVLNREQYF.

A single count supports this clonotype. The rearrangement joins TRBV27 to TRBJ1-5; perhaps TRBD1 as D (6 bases). Germline V gives CDR1 MNHEY, CDR2 SMNVEV (reference sequence). There are 16 residues in the CDR3. The V and J ends lost 3 bases and 0 bases respectively, with 12 bases between them. The CDR3 region has the DNA TGTGCCAGCAGTTTGGCAATGGACAGTAGCAATCAGCCCCAGCATTTT. This gives the protein CASSLAMDSSNQPQHF.

J is TRBJ2-5 and V is TRBV27; D may be TRBD1 (5 bases). The DNA end lines up better with TRBJ2-4; the J call may be wrong. The CDR3 has 20 amino acids. Germline V gene lookup returns CDR1 MNHEY and CDR2 SMNVEV (reference sequence). CDR3 in amino acids: CASSLYWGRDNMKPKNIQYF. CDR3 sequence (DNA): TGTGCCAGCAGTTTATATTGGGGCCGAGACAACATGAAACCTAAAAACATTCAGTACTTC.

The sample holds a few counts of this clonotype. The rearrangement links TRBV20-1 to TRBJ2-5; D possibly corresponds to TRBD2 (6 bases). The V end was cut by 4 bases, the J end by 8 bases, with 17 bases between. The CDR3 runs 13 residues. Germline V gene sequence: CDR1 DFQATT, CDR2 SNEGSKA (reference sequence). CDR3 nucleotide sequence: TGCAGTGCTATAATAGGCGGGGAAGTTACCCAGTACTTC. Translation gives CSAIIGGEVTQYF.

In this sample, this clonotype turned up a few times. The J gene is TRBJ2-3, the V gene TRBV7-9, with 8 bases fitting TRBD2. CDR3 length equals 16 residues. Per the germline V gene, CDR1 is SEHNR and CDR2 is FQNEAQ (reference sequence). V shed 5 bases, J shed 1 base, and the junction held 8 bases outside the gene matches. CDR3 DNA: TGTGCCAGCAGCGCCCCAGCGGGGGCTGGCACAGATACGCAGTATTTT. This encodes CASSAPAGAGTDTQYF.

The chain is built from TRBV7-2 and TRBJ2-5; 11 bases map to TRBD2. The CDR3 loop spans 16 amino acids. V shed 6 bases and J 5 bases; nucleotides not matched to a gene: 11. The germline V gene encodes CDR1 SGHTA and CDR2 FQGNSA. The CDR3 loop is CASRRIAGGALETQYF. The CDR3 DNA is TGTGCCAGCAGACGTATAGCGGGGGGGGCCTTGGAGACCCAGTACTTC.

This clonotype came up a few times. The chain has TRBV19 and TRBJ2-5; D unclear. V lost 0 bases, J lost 5 bases, and 7 bases lay in between. Germline loops: CDR1 LNHDA, CDR2 SQIVND (reference sequence). The CDR3 consists of 13 residues. The CDR3 reads CASSIDPVETQYF. The DNA of the CDR3 is TGTGCCAGTAGTATAGATCCAGTGGAGACCCAGTACTTC.

A single count supports this clonotype. The rearrangement joins TRBV6-5 to TRBJ1-5; possible D gene TRBD1, 6 bases. Per germline, CDR1 MNHEY and CDR2 SVGAGI. The CDR3 runs to 13 residues. With 0 bases removed from V and 9 bases from J, the gap between germline ends came to 9 bases. The CDR3 loop is CASSYSTRGPQHF. DNA of the CDR3: TGTGCCAGCAGTTACTCGACCAGGGGGCCCCAGCATTTT.

V is TRBV7-9 and J is TRBJ2-3, with 7 bases matching TRBD2. J was trimmed by 2 bases and V by 0 bases; bases with no gene match: 11. The CDR3 runs to 18 residues. In germline, CDR1 is SEHNR, CDR2 FQNEAQ (reference sequence). The CDR3 sequence: CASSLAHLAEPLTDTQYF. CDR3 DNA sequence: TGTGCCAGCAGCTTAGCCCACCTAGCGGAGCCACTCACAGATACGCAGTATTTT.

Written as DNA, the CDR3 is TGTGCCAGCTCCAGGAGCGGGCGCTCCTACAATGAGCAGTTCTTC. Amino acid sequence: CASSRSGRSYNEQFF. The rearrangement uses TRBV25-1 and TRBJ2-1, with D possibly TRBD2 on 6 matching bases. There are 15 residues in the CDR3. The ends were cut back, 8 bases at V and 0 bases at J, with 14 bases in the middle. CDR1 MGHDK and CDR2 SYGVNS come from the germline V gene.

Remarks on this clonotype: One end of the junction varies from germline; a read error may be responsible. The CDR3 protein is CASSAGLAESTDPQYF. In DNA, the CDR3 is TGTGCCAGCAGCGCGGGACTAGCGGAGAGCACAGATCCGCAGTATTTT. The rearrangement joins TRBV9 to TRBJ2-3; TRBD2 aligns across 11 bases. This CDR3 has 16 amino acids. Germline V CDR1 and CDR2: SGDLS, YYNGEE.